Listed below are T cell receptor beta chains from one sample, sequenced in a study of post-analysis software for immune sequencing data. TCRdb used MiXCR to reprocess the PCR reads, holding one entry per CDR3 protein. The data contain 380,000 or so distinct CDR3 sequences, approximately 38% of them singletons. The sequenced material came from blood. These receptors came from a girl between 10 and 17 years old with multiple sclerosis. Each CDR3 is given with its conserved first and last residue. The D gene is left open where the match is weak. Only part of the rows carry a size: once, few, many, or a class if the clone is expanded.

v_gene: TRBV12-3/TRBV12-4; j_gene: TRBJ1-4; len: 13; d_gene: NA; abundance: few; CDR3aa: CASSISGGEKLFF; CDR3nt: TGTGCCAGCAGTATCAGTGGAGGGGAAAAACTGTTTTTT
v_gene: TRBV12-3/TRBV12-4; j_gene: TRBJ2-7; len: 14; d_gene: TRBD1; abundance: NA; CDR3aa: CASRTRDRAYEQYF; CDR3nt: TGTGCCAGCAGGACCCGGGACAGGGCCTACGAGCAGTACTTC
v_gene: TRBV6-5; j_gene: TRBJ2-1; len: 14; d_gene: NA; abundance: many; CDR3aa: CASSKGGAYNEQFF; CDR3nt: TGTGCCAGCAGCAAGGGGGGAGCCTACAATGAGCAGTTCTTC
v_gene: TRBV27; j_gene: TRBJ2-7; len: 17; d_gene: TRBD1; abundance: NA; CDR3aa: CASRQPPGQGSYNEQYF; CDR3nt: TGTGCCAGCAGACAACCTCCGGGACAGGGCTCCTACAATGAGCAGTACTTC
v_gene: TRBV5-1; j_gene: TRBJ2-7; len: 14; d_gene: NA; abundance: NA; CDR3aa: CASRGRGGSYEQYF; CDR3nt: TGCGCCAGCAGAGGACGGGGCGGCTCCTACGAGCAGTACTTC
v_gene: TRBV20-1; j_gene: TRBJ1-1; len: 14; d_gene: TRBD1; abundance: few; CDR3aa: CSATGQGVDTEAFF; CDR3nt: TGCAGTGCTACTGGACAGGGAGTAGACACTGAAGCTTTCTTT
v_gene: TRBV11-2; j_gene: TRBJ1-1; len: 14; d_gene: NA; abundance: NA; CDR3aa: CASSLFQGGTEAFF; CDR3nt: TGTGCCAGCAGCTTATTTCAGGGTGGTACTGAAGCTTTCTTT
v_gene: TRBV29-1; j_gene: TRBJ1-2; len: 12; d_gene: NA; abundance: few; CDR3aa: CSVEPSPEGYTF; CDR3nt: TGCAGCGTTGAACCCTCCCCGGAGGGCTACACCTTC
v_gene: TRBV10-3; j_gene: TRBJ2-7; len: 14; d_gene: TRBD1; abundance: few; CDR3aa: CAISEGGIVYEQYF; CDR3nt: TGTGCCATCAGTGAAGGGGGCATCGTATACGAGCAGTACTTC
v_gene: TRBV12-3/TRBV12-4; j_gene: TRBJ1-5; len: 15; d_gene: TRBD1; abundance: few; CDR3aa: CASSPGQGAKQPQHF; CDR3nt: TGTGCCAGCAGCCCCGGACAGGGGGCGAAACAGCCCCAGCATTTT
v_gene: TRBV7-6; j_gene: TRBJ2-3; len: 14; d_gene: NA; abundance: NA; CDR3aa: CASSSPDDIDTQYF; CDR3nt: TGTGCCAGCAGCTCCCCGGACGACATCGATACGCAGTATTTT
v_gene: TRBV12-3/TRBV12-4; j_gene: TRBJ1-2; len: 13; d_gene: NA; abundance: once; CDR3aa: CASRLTVNYGYTF; CDR3nt: TGTGCCAGCAGACTGACAGTAAACTATGGCTACACCTTC
v_gene: TRBV6-5; j_gene: TRBJ1-4; len: 15; d_gene: NA; abundance: NA; CDR3aa: CASSYAGPRREKLFF; CDR3nt: TGTGCCAGCAGTTACGCGGGCCCCAGAAGGGAAAAACTGTTTTTT
v_gene: TRBV7-2; j_gene: TRBJ1-5; len: 13; d_gene: NA; abundance: NA; CDR3aa: CASSPQADQPQHF; CDR3nt: TGTGCCAGCAGCCCACAGGCCGATCAGCCCCAGCATTTT
v_gene: TRBV3-1; j_gene: TRBJ2-5; len: 17; d_gene: NA; abundance: NA; CDR3aa: CASSLSEGLGDQETQYF; CDR3nt: TGTGCCAGCAGCCTCTCCGAGGGGCTAGGGGACCAAGAGACCCAGTACTTC
v_gene: TRBV7-3; j_gene: TRBJ2-1; len: 18; d_gene: TRBD2; abundance: NA; CDR3aa: CASSANPGGLAGGGEQFF; CDR3nt: TGTGCCAGCAGCGCTAACCCCGGGGGACTAGCGGGGGGAGGGGAGCAGTTCTTC
v_gene: TRBV5-1; j_gene: TRBJ2-7; len: 14; d_gene: TRBD1; abundance: many; CDR3aa: CASSFDRAIYEQYF; CDR3nt: TGCGCCAGCAGCTTCGACAGGGCGATCTACGAGCAGTACTTC
v_gene: TRBV13; j_gene: TRBJ2-3; len: 14; d_gene: NA; abundance: NA; CDR3aa: CASSPLTSTDTQYF; CDR3nt: TGTGCCAGCAGCCCCCTGACTAGCACAGATACGCAGTATTTT
v_gene: TRBV20-1; j_gene: TRBJ2-1; len: 14; d_gene: NA; abundance: NA; CDR3aa: CSARDRGNLNEQFF; CDR3nt: TGCAGTGCTAGAGATCGGGGGAATCTCAATGAGCAGTTCTTC
v_gene: TRBV27; j_gene: TRBJ2-1; len: 15; d_gene: TRBD2; abundance: few; CDR3aa: CASRPSGRLYNEQFF; CDR3nt: TGTGCCAGCAGACCTAGCGGGCGGTTATACAATGAGCAGTTCTTC
v_gene: TRBV15; j_gene: TRBJ2-1; len: 14; d_gene: TRBD1; abundance: NA; CDR3aa: CATSIGSPTGERFF; CDR3nt: TGTGCCACCAGCATAGGGAGCCCTACAGGGGAGCGGTTCTTC
v_gene: TRBV5-6; j_gene: TRBJ2-3; len: 18; d_gene: TRBD2; abundance: few; CDR3aa: CASSAEPPSGGHTDTQYF; CDR3nt: TGTGCCAGCAGCGCCGAGCCACCTAGCGGGGGACACACAGATACGCAGTATTTT
v_gene: TRBV6-5; j_gene: TRBJ2-7; len: 15; d_gene: NA; abundance: few; CDR3aa: CASSYSLRSSYEQYF; CDR3nt: TGTGCCAGCAGTTACAGCCTGAGGAGCTCCTACGAGCAGTACTTC
v_gene: TRBV12-3/TRBV12-4; j_gene: TRBJ1-1; len: 13; d_gene: NA; abundance: NA; CDR3aa: CASSFGTYTEAFF; CDR3nt: TGTGCCAGCAGTTTCGGGACCTACACTGAAGCTTTCTTT
v_gene: TRBV27; j_gene: TRBJ2-7; len: 15; d_gene: NA; abundance: few; CDR3aa: CASRPTGARFGEQYF; CDR3nt: TGTGCCAGCAGGCCGACGGGGGCCCGTTTTGGCGAGCAGTACTTC
v_gene: TRBV6-2/TRBV6-3; j_gene: TRBJ1-1; len: 14; d_gene: NA; abundance: few; CDR3aa: CASIPSNMNTEAFF; CDR3nt: TGTGCCAGCATTCCTTCAAATATGAACACTGAAGCTTTCTTT
v_gene: TRBV2; j_gene: TRBJ2-2; len: 15; d_gene: TRBD2; abundance: NA; CDR3aa: CASSEVAGGTGELFF; CDR3nt: TGTGCCAGCAGTGAAGTGGCGGGGGGTACCGGGGAGCTGTTTTTT
v_gene: TRBV7-9; j_gene: TRBJ2-1; len: 16; d_gene: TRBD1; abundance: NA; CDR3aa: CASSEQDRFLFNEQFF; CDR3nt: TGTGCCAGCAGCGAACAGGACAGGTTCCTCTTCAATGAGCAGTTCTTC
v_gene: TRBV6-5; j_gene: TRBJ2-7; len: 14; d_gene: TRBD2; abundance: NA; CDR3aa: CASSWGLGYYEQYF; CDR3nt: TGTGCCAGCAGTTGGGGACTAGGATACTACGAGCAGTACTTC
v_gene: TRBV7-2; j_gene: TRBJ2-7; len: 14; d_gene: NA; abundance: NA; CDR3aa: CASSSGTREYEQYF; CDR3nt: TGTGCCAGCAGCTCCGGGACGAGGGAATACGAGCAGTACTTC
v_gene: TRBV4-1; j_gene: TRBJ1-1; len: 14; d_gene: TRBD1; abundance: NA; CDR3aa: CASSPTGGSTEAFF; CDR3nt: TGCGCCAGCAGCCCGACAGGGGGATCGACTGAAGCTTTCTTT
v_gene: TRBV10-3; j_gene: TRBJ1-1; len: 16; d_gene: NA; abundance: NA; CDR3aa: CAISALQGQGAFEAFF; CDR3nt: TGTGCCATCAGTGCCCTGCAGGGACAAGGGGCTTTTGAAGCTTTCTTT
v_gene: TRBV12-3/TRBV12-4; j_gene: TRBJ2-3; len: 14; d_gene: NA; abundance: NA; CDR3aa: CASSLRPHPHTQYF; CDR3nt: TGTGCCAGCAGTTTAAGGCCCCATCCGCATACGCAGTATTTT
v_gene: TRBV4-3; j_gene: TRBJ2-3; len: 15; d_gene: NA; abundance: few; CDR3aa: CASSQDHRRGDTQYF; CDR3nt: TGCGCCAGCAGCCAAGATCATCGTAGGGGAGATACGCAGTATTTT
v_gene: TRBV24-1; j_gene: TRBJ1-5; len: 14; d_gene: NA; abundance: NA; CDR3aa: CATSDTTGNQPQHF; CDR3nt: TGTGCCACCAGTGACACGACAGGCAATCAGCCCCAGCATTTT
v_gene: TRBV16; j_gene: TRBJ1-1; len: 12; d_gene: NA; abundance: NA; CDR3aa: CASSLNREVAFF; CDR3nt: TGTGCCAGCAGCCTCAACAGGGAGGTGGCTTTCTTT
v_gene: TRBV20-1; j_gene: TRBJ2-3; len: 11; d_gene: NA; abundance: few; CDR3aa: CSASLADTQYF; CDR3nt: TGCAGTGCTTCACTGGCAGATACGCAGTATTTT
v_gene: TRBV7-9; j_gene: TRBJ1-5; len: 14; d_gene: NA; abundance: NA; CDR3aa: CASTLDSLSQPQHF; CDR3nt: TGTGCCAGCACCCTGGACAGCCTAAGTCAGCCCCAGCATTTT
v_gene: TRBV28; j_gene: TRBJ2-3; len: 14; d_gene: NA; abundance: NA; CDR3aa: CASLSPGDSYGQYF; CDR3nt: TGTGCCAGCCTATCCCCCGGGGACTCCTACGGGCAGTATTTC
v_gene: TRBV12-5; j_gene: TRBJ2-6; len: 17; d_gene: TRBD1; abundance: NA; CDR3aa: CASGFGTGETGANVLTF; CDR3nt: TGTGCTAGTGGTTTCGGGACAGGGGAGACCGGGGCCAACGTCCTGACTTTC
v_gene: TRBV7-2; j_gene: TRBJ2-5; len: 14; d_gene: NA; abundance: NA; CDR3aa: CASIRGDRQETQYF; CDR3nt: TGTGCCAGCATCAGGGGCGACAGACAAGAGACCCAGTACTTC
v_gene: TRBV10-3; j_gene: TRBJ1-1; len: 11; d_gene: NA; abundance: few; CDR3aa: CAIRAATEAFF; CDR3nt: TGTGCCATCAGGGCGGCAACTGAAGCTTTCTTT
v_gene: TRBV29-1; j_gene: TRBJ2-7; len: 14; d_gene: NA; abundance: few; CDR3aa: CSVVPKDAPGEQYF; CDR3nt: TGCAGCGTTGTACCTAAGGACGCACCGGGGGAGCAGTACTTC
v_gene: TRBV18; j_gene: TRBJ1-2; len: 13; d_gene: NA; abundance: few; CDR3aa: CASSPTDREGYTF; CDR3nt: TGTGCCAGTTCACCGACTGACCGCGAAGGCTACACCTTC
v_gene: TRBV6-5; j_gene: TRBJ2-7; len: 15; d_gene: NA; abundance: NA; CDR3aa: CASRDEPVPNHEQYF; CDR3nt: TGTGCCAGCCGAGATGAGCCGGTCCCTAACCACGAGCAGTACTTC
v_gene: TRBV5-1; j_gene: TRBJ2-5; len: 16; d_gene: TRBD2; abundance: many; CDR3aa: CASRSGLAVYQETQYF; CDR3nt: TGCGCCAGCCGATCTGGACTAGCGGTCTACCAAGAGACCCAGTACTTC